A single sample is the source of the 26 T cell receptor beta chains below, sequenced in a study of molecular identifiers for immune sequencing clone quantification. MiXCR was run by TCRdb on the PCR reads, yielding one entry per CDR3 protein. The sample holds 100,000 or so distinct CDR3 sequences, 36% seen once. What was sequenced was naive CD8+ T cells from blood, with Jurkat cell RNA spiked in. Noted subset: FACS-sorted CD8+CD4-CCR7+CD45RA+ naive T cells. Receptor source: a human donor in good health. Some libraries in this study had Jurkat cell RNA spiked in.

A note on this clonotype: This likely comes from a read error, as the CDR3 has no conserved phenylalanine or tryptophan at its end. J is TRBJ1-4 and V is TRBV28, with no clear D. The CDR3 runs 17 residues. In germline, CDR1 is MDHEN, CDR2 SYDVKM. With 4 bases removed from V and 3 bases from J, the gap between germline ends came to 18 bases. The CDR3 DNA reads as TGTGCCAGCAGTTCCCCCTGGAGAGACGGATCTAATGAAAAACTGTTTTTA. Protein sequence: CASSSPWRDGSNEKLFL.

V and J are TRBV19 and TRBJ2-7; the D is unclear. The CDR3 covers 13 residues. V gave up 8 bases and J gave up 0 bases, with 11 bases separating them. The germline CDR1 and CDR2 sequences are LNHDA and SQIVND (reference sequence). CDR3: CASGERPSYEQYF. In nucleotides, the CDR3 is TGTGCCAGTGGCGAACGCCCCTCCTACGAGCAGTACTTC.

This clonotype has more than one count but fewer than ten. The V gene is TRBV11-2, the J gene TRBJ1-6; no clear D gene. Germline V gene data show CDR1 as SGHAT and CDR2 as FQNNGV. With 3 bases removed from V and 5 bases from J, the gap between germline ends came to 11 bases. The CDR3 is made up of 15 amino acids. CDR3 protein: CASSLAYMDNSPLHF. The DNA for the CDR3 is TGTGCCAGCAGCTTGGCTTACATGGATAATTCACCCCTCCACTTT.

As DNA, the CDR3 is TGTGCCAGCAGCCAAGATACGACAGGTCGTGTGGAGACCCAGTACTTC. Its translation is CASSQDTTGRVETQYF. The chain links TRBV3-1 to TRBJ2-5; D possibly corresponds to TRBD1 (6 bases). Trimming left V 0 bases short and J 5 bases short, with 16 bases between. Germline V gene sequence: CDR1 LGHDT, CDR2 YNNKEL (reference sequence). This CDR3 is built from 16 residues.

The chain combines TRBV12-3 or TRBV12-4 with TRBJ2-7, with D perhaps TRBD1 (5 bases). This CDR3 contains 16 residues. The germline V and J ends were trimmed by 5 bases and 1 base, with 18 bases remaining between them. CDR3 residues: CASSQQGIRGSYEQYF. CDR3 nucleotide sequence: TGTGCCAGCAGTCAGCAGGGTATTAGGGGTTCCTACGAGCAGTACTTC.

For this clonotype: Being one base from a much bigger clone, this may be a read error. The V gene is TRBV3-2, the J gene TRBJ2-2. TRBV3-2 is designated a pseudogene. This CDR3 is built from 13 residues. CDR3 sequence: CASSQVLARELCF. The CDR3 coding sequence is TGTGCCAGCAGCCAGGTCCTAGCCAGGGAGCTGTGTTTT.

The chain is built from TRBV15 and TRBJ1-2; TRBD1 agrees at 7 bases. Germline CDR1 LNHNV, CDR2 YYDKDF (reference sequence). The CDR3 totals 15 residues. V dropped 3 bases and J dropped 5; count of bases not matched to a gene: 9. In DNA form, the CDR3 reads TGTGCCACCAGCAGGGATTACGGGACAGCTTATGGCTACACCTTC. It specifies CATSRDYGTAYGYTF.

About this clonotype itself: The final CDR3 position lacks the conserved phenylalanine or tryptophan, pointing to a likely read error. The chain has TRBV13 and TRBJ2-7; D is possibly TRBD1 or TRBD2 (5 bases each). The CDR3 loop spans 15 amino acids. Germline lookup yields CDR1 PRHDT and CDR2 FYEKMQ (reference sequence). V was pared by 1 base and J by 2 bases, with 12 bases between. CDR3 nucleotides: TGTGCCAGCAGCTTAGCGACGGGGCGAGCCTACGAGCAGTACATC. As protein: CASSLATGRAYEQYI.

This rearrangement joins TRBV20-1 to TRBJ2-7, with D uncertain. There are 14 residues in the CDR3. The germline V gene encodes CDR1 DFQATT and CDR2 SNEGSKA (reference sequence). Trimming removed 0 bases from V and 2 bases from J, with 11 bases in between. The CDR3: CSARDRWATYEQYF. In DNA, the CDR3 is TGCAGTGCTAGAGATCGGTGGGCGACCTACGAGCAGTACTTC.

Only a few counts were recorded for this clonotype. V and J are TRBV20-1 and TRBJ1-2; no firm D call. This CDR3 region has 10 residues. Germline V gene lookup returns CDR1 DFQATT and CDR2 SNEGSKA (reference sequence). The ends were cut back, 5 bases at V and 4 bases at J, with 5 bases in the middle. The CDR3 is CSAGVYGYTF. The CDR3 DNA sequence: TGCAGTGCTGGTGTCTATGGCTACACCTTC.

This sequence joins TRBV20-1 and TRBJ2-4, with TRBD2 as a possible D gene (5 bases). CDR3 length: 15 residues. V lost 6 bases and J 0 bases, leaving 15 bases between the germline ends. CDR1 DFQATT and CDR2 SNEGSKA come from the germline V gene (reference sequence). The CDR3 bases are TGCAGTGCGGTTGATACCCGGGGAGCCAAAAACATTCAGTACTTC. Translation gives CSAVDTRGAKNIQYF.

This clonotype was seen a few times. The chain has TRBV7-9 and TRBJ2-2, with D possibly TRBD1 on 5 matching bases. Germline lookup yields CDR1 SEHNR and CDR2 FQNEAQ (reference sequence). V lost 8 bases and J lost 5, with 9 bases in between. The CDR3 runs to 12 residues. The CDR3 protein is CASYRKTGELFF. Written as DNA, the CDR3 is TGTGCCAGCTACAGGAAAACCGGGGAGCTGTTTTTT.

This chain joins TRBV4-1 and TRBJ2-5; weak D call: TRBD1 (5 bases). The CDR3 spans 14 residues. Looked up from germline, CDR1 is MGHRA and CDR2 is YSYEKL. Between the trimmed V and J ends, which lost 3 bases and 5 bases, there was a span of 13 bases. CDR3 protein: CASSHQRGHETQYF. The CDR3 DNA follows: TGCGCCAGCAGCCATCAAAGGGGCCATGAGACCCAGTACTTC.

Of note for this clonotype: The germline gene is not matched at one end of the junction; a read error may be the cause. The gene calls are TRBV28 and TRBJ2-2, with 7 bases that match TRBD1. The CDR3 contains 19 residues. The germline CDR1 and CDR2 sequences are MDHEN and SYDVKM. Written as DNA, the CDR3 is TGTGCCAGCAGTATCAACCCCGACAGGGTACCCCTTGACACCGGGGAGCAGTTTTTT. It encodes CASSINPDRVPLDTGEQFF.

V and J are TRBV27 and TRBJ1-4; weak D call: TRBD1 (5 bases). This CDR3 has 15 residues. Trimming took off 2 bases at V and 6 bases at J, with 13 bases between the two ends. Per the germline V gene, CDR1 is MNHEY and CDR2 is SMNVEV (reference sequence). The CDR3 bases are TGTGCCAGCAGTTTAGGTGGTTTAGGGGATGAAAAACTGTTTTTT. Protein sequence: CASSLGGLGDEKLFF.

V gene TRBV24-1 combines with J gene TRBJ2-5; no clear D. The CDR3 extends over 11 amino acids. V dropped 9 bases and J dropped 0 bases, with 4 bases sitting between them. Germline V gene lookup returns CDR1 KGHDR and CDR2 SFDVKD. The CDR3 DNA reads TGTGCCACCCAAGACCAAGAGACCCAGTACTTC. Protein product: CATQDQETQYF.

The genes are TRBV6-2 or TRBV6-3 and TRBJ2-1, with TRBD2 matching 13 bases. From germline, CDR1 is MNHEY and CDR2 SVGEGT. The CDR3 has 18 amino acids. V was clipped by 0 bases and J by 6 bases; unmatched bases: 8. This chain's CDR3 is CASSYSILAGGAVNEQFF. The CDR3 bases are TGTGCCAGCAGTTACTCGATACTAGCGGGAGGGGCGGTCAATGAGCAGTTCTTC.

The chain recombines TRBV7-9 with TRBJ1-1; 9 bases align to TRBD1. The CDR3 consists of 15 residues. The V gene's germline CDR1 is SEHNR and CDR2 FQNEAQ (reference sequence). The V gene end was trimmed by 6 bases and the J gene end by 6 bases; junction bases not matched to a gene: 11. The CDR3 sequence is CASRRGGTGRPEAFF. CDR3 DNA sequence: TGTGCCAGCAGGCGGGGGGGGACAGGGCGGCCTGAAGCTTTCTTT.

A few counts support this clonotype. The genes are TRBV6-2 or TRBV6-3 and TRBJ1-5; D unresolved. There are 16 residues in the CDR3. The germline V gene has CDR1 MNHEY and CDR2 SVGEGT. V was shortened by 5 bases and J by 5 bases, with 19 bases between the two germline ends. Here the CDR3 DNA reads TGTGCCAGCAGTCCACCAGACCTACTATCCGATCAGCCCCAGCATTTT. Amino acid sequence: CASSPPDLLSDQPQHF.

This clonotype was seen many times. This sequence joins TRBV7-6 and TRBJ1-5; D is ambiguous. Between the trimmed V and J ends, which lost 2 bases and 0 bases, there was a span of 2 bases. Germline values: CDR1 SGHVS, CDR2 FNYEAQ. This CDR3 spans 13 amino acids. CDR3 sequence reads: CASSLFSNQPQHF. The DNA for the CDR3 is TGTGCCAGCAGCTTATTTAGCAATCAGCCCCAGCATTTT.

The sample holds a few counts of this clonotype. V and J are TRBV28 and TRBJ1-3, with 8 positions matching TRBD1. Germline values: CDR1 MDHEN, CDR2 SYDVKM. J gave up 4 bases and V 3 bases, and 2 bases lay outside the gene matches. The CDR3 has 14 residues. The CDR3 coding sequence is TGTGCCAGCAGTTTGACAGGGGAAGGAAACACCATATATTTT. The encoded protein is CASSLTGEGNTIYF.

This clonotype has at least ten counts. V gene TRBV28 combines with J gene TRBJ2-5; 8 bases align to TRBD1. The CDR3 consists of 13 residues. Germline lookup yields CDR1 MDHEN and CDR2 SYDVKM. V gave up 6 bases and J gave up 3 bases; unmatched junction bases: 3. The CDR3 DNA sequence: TGTGCCAGCAGCCTGGACAGGGAAGAGACCCAGTACTTC. This sequence encodes CASSLDREETQYF.

On this clonotype itself: The junction does not match germline at one end; this may be a read error. The chain uses TRBV10-3 and TRBJ2-3, with 7 nucleotides matching TRBD2. Germline values: CDR1 ENHRY, CDR2 SYGVKD. The CDR3 is 14 amino acids. The chain's CDR3 is CAICLGLVADTQNF. The DNA for the CDR3 is TGTGCCATCTGTTTAGGACTAGTAGCAGATACGCAGAATTTT.

The sample holds one count of this clonotype. A junction boundary mismatches the germline segment, possibly from a read error. This rearrangement joins TRBV25-1 to TRBJ2-3; D remains ambiguous. Germline CDR1 is MGHDK and CDR2 is SYGVNS. The CDR3 covers 11 residues. This chain's CDR3 is CASSVTATQYF. The CDR3 nucleotides are TGTGCCAGCAGTGTTACAGCTACGCAGTATTTT.

The chain couples TRBV2 to TRBJ1-5, with no clear D. The V end was cut by 8 bases, the J end by 0 bases, with 8 bases between. The CDR3 is 13 residues long. The germline V gene has CDR1 SNHLY and CDR2 FYNNEI. CDR3: CASWGFSNQPQHF. Here the CDR3 DNA reads TGTGCCAGCTGGGGATTTAGCAATCAGCCCCAGCATTTT.

This clonotype was observed many times. The chain carries TRBV9 and TRBJ2-3; tentatively, D is TRBD2 (6 bases). Germline V gene lookup returns CDR1 SGDLS and CDR2 YYNGEE. The CDR3 loop spans 15 amino acids. V lost 3 bases to trimming and J lost 2 bases, with 13 bases between them. CDR3 region: CASSASGPLTDTQYF. DNA of the CDR3: TGTGCCAGCAGCGCCAGCGGGCCTCTCACAGATACGCAGTATTTT.